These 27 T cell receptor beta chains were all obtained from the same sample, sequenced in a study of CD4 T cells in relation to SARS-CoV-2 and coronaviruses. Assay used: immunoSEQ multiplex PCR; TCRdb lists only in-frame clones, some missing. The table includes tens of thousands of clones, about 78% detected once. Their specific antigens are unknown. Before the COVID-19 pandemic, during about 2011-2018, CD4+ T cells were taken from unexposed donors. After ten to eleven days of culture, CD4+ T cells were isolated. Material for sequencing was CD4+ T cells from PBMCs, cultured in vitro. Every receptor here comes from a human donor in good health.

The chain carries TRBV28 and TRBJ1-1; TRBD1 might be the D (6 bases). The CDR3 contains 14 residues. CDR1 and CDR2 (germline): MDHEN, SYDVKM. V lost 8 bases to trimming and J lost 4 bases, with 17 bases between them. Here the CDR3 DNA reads TGTGCCAGCTATTTTAGGCAGGGGTCCACTGAAGCTTTCTTT. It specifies CASYFRQGSTEAFF. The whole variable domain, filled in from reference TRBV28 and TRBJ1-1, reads DVKVTQSSRYLVKRTGEKVFLECVQDMDHENMFWYRQDPGLGLRLIYFSYDVKMKEKGDIPEGYSVSREKKERFSLILESASTNQTSMYLCASYFRQGSTEAFFGQGTRLTVV.

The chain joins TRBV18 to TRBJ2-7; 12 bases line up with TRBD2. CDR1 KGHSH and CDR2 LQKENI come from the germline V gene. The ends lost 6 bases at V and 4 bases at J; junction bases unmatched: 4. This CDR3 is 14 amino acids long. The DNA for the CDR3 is TGTGCCAGCTCGCAGACTAGCGGGGGATACGAGCAGTACTTC. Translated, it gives CASSQTSGGYEQYF.

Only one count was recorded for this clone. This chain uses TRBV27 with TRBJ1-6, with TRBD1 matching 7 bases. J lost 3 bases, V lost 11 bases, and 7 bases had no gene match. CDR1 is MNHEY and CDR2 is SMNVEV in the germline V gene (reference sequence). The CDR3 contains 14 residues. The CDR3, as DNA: TGTGCCGTAGGCCGGGACAGCTATAATTCACCCCTCCACTTT. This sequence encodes CAVGRDSYNSPLHF.

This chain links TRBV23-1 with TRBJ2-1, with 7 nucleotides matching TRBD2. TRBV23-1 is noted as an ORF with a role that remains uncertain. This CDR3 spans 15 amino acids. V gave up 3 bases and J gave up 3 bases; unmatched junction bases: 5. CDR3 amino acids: CASSHKPGGYNEQFF. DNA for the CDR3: TGCGCCAGCAGTCATAAACCGGGAGGCTACAATGAGCAGTTCTTC.

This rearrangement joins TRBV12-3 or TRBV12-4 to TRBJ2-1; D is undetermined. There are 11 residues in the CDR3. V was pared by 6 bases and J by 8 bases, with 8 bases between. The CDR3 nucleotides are TGTGCCAGCAGGGGAAACGATGAGCAGTTCTTC. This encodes CASRGNDEQFF.

The CDR3 DNA sequence: TGTGCCAGCAGTTCCGAACCTTACGAGCAGTACTTC. Protein: CASSSEPYEQYF. The chain combines TRBV12-3 or TRBV12-4 with TRBJ2-7; no clear D. This CDR3 has 12 amino acids. V was trimmed by 4 bases and J by 4 bases, leaving 8 bases between them.

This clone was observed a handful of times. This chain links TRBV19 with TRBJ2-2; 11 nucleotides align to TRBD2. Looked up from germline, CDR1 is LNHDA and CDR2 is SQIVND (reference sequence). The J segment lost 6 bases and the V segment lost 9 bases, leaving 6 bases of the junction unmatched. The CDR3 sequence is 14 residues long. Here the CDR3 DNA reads TGTGCCAGCGCACTAGCGGGAGTGGCCGGGGAGCTGTTTTTT. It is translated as CASALAGVAGELFF.

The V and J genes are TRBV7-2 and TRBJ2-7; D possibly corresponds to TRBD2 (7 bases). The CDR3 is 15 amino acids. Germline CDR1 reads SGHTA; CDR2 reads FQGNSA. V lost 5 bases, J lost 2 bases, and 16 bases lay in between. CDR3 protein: CASSGWGGPTYEQYF. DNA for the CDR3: TGTGCCAGCAGCGGATGGGGGGGGCCGACCTACGAGCAGTACTTC.

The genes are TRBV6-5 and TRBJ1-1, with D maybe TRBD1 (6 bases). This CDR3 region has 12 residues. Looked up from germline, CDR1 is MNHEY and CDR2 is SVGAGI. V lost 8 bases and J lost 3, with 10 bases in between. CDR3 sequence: CASYQGHTEAFF. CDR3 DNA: TGTGCCAGCTACCAGGGGCACACTGAAGCTTTCTTT.

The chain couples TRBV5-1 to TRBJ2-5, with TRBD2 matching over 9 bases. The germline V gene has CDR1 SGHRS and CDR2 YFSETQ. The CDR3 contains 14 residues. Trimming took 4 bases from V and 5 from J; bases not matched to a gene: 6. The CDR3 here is CASSPSSGVETQYF. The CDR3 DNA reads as TGCGCCAGCAGCCCATCTAGCGGGGTCGAGACCCAGTACTTC.

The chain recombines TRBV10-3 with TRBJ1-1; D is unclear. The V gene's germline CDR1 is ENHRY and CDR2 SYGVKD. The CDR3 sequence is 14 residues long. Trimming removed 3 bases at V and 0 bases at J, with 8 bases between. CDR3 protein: CAISERLMNTEAFF. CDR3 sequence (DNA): TGTGCCATCAGTGAACGGCTAATGAACACTGAAGCTTTCTTT.

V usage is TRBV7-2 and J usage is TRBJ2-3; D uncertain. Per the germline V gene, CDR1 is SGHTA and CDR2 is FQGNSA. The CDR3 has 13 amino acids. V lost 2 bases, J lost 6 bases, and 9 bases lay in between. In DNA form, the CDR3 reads TGTGCCAGCAGCTTACCTTCGATGGATACGCAGTATTTT. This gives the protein CASSLPSMDTQYF.

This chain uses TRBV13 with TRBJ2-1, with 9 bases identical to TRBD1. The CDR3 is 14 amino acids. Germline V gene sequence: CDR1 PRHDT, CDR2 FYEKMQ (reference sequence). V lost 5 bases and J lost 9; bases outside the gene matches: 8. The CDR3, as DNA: TGTGCCAGCAGCCGCCGGGACAGGGTTACTGAGCAGTTCTTC. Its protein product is CASSRRDRVTEQFF.

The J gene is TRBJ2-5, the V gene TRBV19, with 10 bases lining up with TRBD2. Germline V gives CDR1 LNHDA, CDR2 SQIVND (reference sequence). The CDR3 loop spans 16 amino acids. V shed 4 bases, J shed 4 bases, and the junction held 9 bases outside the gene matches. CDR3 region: CASSSQAGGPGETQYF. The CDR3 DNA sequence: TGTGCCAGTAGTAGTCAAGCGGGAGGGCCAGGAGAGACCCAGTACTTC. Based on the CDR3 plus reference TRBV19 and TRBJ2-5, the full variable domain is DGGITQSPKYLFRKEGQNVTLSCEQNLNHDAMYWYRQDPGQGLRLIYYSQIVNDFQKGDIAEGYSVSREKKESFPLTVTSAQKNPTAFYLCASSSQAGGPGETQYFGPGTRLLVL.

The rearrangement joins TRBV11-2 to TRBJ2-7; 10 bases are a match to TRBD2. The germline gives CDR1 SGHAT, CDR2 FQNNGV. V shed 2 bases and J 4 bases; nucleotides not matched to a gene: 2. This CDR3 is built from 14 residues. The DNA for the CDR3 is TGTGCCAGCAGCTTACCTAGCGGGGGTTACGAGCAGTACTTC. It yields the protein CASSLPSGGYEQYF.

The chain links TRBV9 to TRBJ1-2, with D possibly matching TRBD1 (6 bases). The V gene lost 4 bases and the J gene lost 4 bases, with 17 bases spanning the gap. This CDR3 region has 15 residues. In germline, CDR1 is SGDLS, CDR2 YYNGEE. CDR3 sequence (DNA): TGTGCCAGCAGCCTCATAGGGGGAAGCTCCTATGGCTACACCTTC. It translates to CASSLIGGSSYGYTF.

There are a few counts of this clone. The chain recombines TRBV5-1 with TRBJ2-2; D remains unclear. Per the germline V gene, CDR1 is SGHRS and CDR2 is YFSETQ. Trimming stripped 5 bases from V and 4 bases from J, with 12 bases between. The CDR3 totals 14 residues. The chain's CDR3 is CASRGFSATGELFF. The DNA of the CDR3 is TGCGCCAGCAGGGGGTTTAGTGCCACCGGGGAGCTGTTTTTT.

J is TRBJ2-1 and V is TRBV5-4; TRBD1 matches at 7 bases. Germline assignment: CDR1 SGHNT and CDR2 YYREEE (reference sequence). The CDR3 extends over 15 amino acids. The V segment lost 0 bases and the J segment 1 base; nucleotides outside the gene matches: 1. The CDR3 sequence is CASSLEDRSYNEQFF. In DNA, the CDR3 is TGTGCCAGCAGCTTGGAGGACAGGTCCTACAATGAGCAGTTCTTC.

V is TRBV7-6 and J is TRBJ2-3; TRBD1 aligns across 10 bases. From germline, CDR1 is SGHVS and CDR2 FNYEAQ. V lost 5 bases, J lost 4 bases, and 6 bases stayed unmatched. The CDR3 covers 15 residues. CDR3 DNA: TGTGCCAGCAGCCACAGAGACAGGGGGCCAGATACGCAGTATTTT. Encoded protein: CASSHRDRGPDTQYF. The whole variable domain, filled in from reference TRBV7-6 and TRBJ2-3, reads GAGVSQSPRYKVTKRGQDVALRCDPISGHVSLYWYRQALGQGPEFLTYFNYEAQQDKSGLPNDRFSAERPEGSISTLTIQRTEQRDSAMYRCASSHRDRGPDTQYFGPGTRLTVL.

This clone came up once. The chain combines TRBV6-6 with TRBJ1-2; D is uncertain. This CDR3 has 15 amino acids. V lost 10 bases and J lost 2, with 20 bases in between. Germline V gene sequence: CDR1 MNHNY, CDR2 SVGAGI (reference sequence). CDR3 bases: TGTGCCACACAAAGGATTGGTGTAGAAAACTATGGCTACACCTTC. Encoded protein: CATQRIGVENYGYTF.

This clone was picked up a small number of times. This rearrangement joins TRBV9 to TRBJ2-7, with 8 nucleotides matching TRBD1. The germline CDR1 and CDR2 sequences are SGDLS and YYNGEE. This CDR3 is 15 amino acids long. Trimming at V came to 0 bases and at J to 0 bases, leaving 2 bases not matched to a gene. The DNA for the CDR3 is TGTGCCAGCAGCGTAGGGACAGGGAGCTCCTACGAGCAGTACTTC. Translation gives CASSVGTGSSYEQYF.

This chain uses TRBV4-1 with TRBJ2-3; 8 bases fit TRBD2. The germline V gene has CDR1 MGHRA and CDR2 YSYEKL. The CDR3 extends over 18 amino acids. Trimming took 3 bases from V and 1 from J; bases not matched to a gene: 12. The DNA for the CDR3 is TGCGCCAGCAGCCACTTAACCCTAGCGGGCCACGGCACAGATACGCAGTATTTT. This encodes CASSHLTLAGHGTDTQYF.

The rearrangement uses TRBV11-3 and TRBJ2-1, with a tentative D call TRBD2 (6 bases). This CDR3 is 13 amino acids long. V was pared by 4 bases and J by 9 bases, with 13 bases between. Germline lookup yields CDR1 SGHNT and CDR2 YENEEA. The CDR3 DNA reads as TGTGCCAGCAGCTCCCCCGGGAGCCTTGAGCAGTTCTTC. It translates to CASSSPGSLEQFF.

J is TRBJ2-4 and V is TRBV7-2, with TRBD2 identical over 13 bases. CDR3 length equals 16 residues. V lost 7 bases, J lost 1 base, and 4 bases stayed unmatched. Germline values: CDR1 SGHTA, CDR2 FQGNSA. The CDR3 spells CASTQTSGGAKNIQYF. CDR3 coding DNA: TGTGCCAGCACCCAGACTAGCGGGGGGGCCAAAAACATTCAGTACTTC.

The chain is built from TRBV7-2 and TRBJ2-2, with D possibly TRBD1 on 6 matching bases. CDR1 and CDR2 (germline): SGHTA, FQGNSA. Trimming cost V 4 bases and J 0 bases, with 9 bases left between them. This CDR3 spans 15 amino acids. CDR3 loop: CASSSDRSNTGELFF. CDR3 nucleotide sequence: TGTGCCAGCAGCTCGGACAGATCGAACACCGGGGAGCTGTTTTTT.

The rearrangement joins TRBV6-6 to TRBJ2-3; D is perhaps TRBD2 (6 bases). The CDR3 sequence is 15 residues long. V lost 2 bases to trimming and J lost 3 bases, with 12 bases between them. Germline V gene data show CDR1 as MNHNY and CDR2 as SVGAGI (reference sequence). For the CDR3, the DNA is TGTGCCAGCAGTTACAGCCCAGGGAGGACAGATACGCAGTATTTT. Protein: CASSYSPGRTDTQYF.

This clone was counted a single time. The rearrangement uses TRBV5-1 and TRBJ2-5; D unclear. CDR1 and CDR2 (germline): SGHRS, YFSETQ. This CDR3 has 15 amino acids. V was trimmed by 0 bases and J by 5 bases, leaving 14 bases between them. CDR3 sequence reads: CASSLGASVGETQYF. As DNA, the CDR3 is TGCGCCAGCAGCTTGGGGGCCTCAGTTGGGGAGACCCAGTACTTC.